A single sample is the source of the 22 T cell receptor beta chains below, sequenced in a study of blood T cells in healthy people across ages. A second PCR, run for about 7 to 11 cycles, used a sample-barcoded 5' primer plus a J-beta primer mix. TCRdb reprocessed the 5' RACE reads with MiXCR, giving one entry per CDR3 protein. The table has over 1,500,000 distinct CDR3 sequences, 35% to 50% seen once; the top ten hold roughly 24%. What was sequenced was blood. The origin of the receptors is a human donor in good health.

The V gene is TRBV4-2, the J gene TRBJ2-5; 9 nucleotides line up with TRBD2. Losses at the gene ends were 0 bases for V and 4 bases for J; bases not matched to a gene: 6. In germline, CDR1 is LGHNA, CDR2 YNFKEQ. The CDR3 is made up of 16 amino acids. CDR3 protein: CASSQDWRGGRETQYF. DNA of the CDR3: TGTGCCAGCAGCCAAGATTGGCGGGGGGGCCGAGAGACCCAGTACTTC.

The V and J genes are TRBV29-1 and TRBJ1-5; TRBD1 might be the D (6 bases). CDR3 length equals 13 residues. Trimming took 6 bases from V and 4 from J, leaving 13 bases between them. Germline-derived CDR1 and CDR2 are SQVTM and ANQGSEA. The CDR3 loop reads CSVQGQFNQPQHF. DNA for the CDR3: TGCAGCGTCCAGGGGCAGTTTAATCAGCCCCAGCATTTT.

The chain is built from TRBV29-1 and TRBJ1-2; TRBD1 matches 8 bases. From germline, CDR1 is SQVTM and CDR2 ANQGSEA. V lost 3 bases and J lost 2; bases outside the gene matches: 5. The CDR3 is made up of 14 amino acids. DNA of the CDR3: TGCAGCGTTGACACGAACAGGGGGAACTATGGCTACACCTTC. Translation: CSVDTNRGNYGYTF.

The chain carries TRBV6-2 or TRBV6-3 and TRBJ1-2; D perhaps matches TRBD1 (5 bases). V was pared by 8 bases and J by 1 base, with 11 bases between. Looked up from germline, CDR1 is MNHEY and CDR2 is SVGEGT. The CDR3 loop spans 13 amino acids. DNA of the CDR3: TGTGCCAGCTATGACAGAGTTAACTATGGCTACACCTTC. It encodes CASYDRVNYGYTF.

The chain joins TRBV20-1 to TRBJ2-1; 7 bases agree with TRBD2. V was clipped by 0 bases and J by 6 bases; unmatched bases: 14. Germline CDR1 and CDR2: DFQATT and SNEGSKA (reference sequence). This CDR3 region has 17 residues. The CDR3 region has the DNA TGCAGTGCTAGAGATTATAGGTCCCCCTCGGGGGGCAATGAGCAGTTCTTC. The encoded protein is CSARDYRSPSGGNEQFF.

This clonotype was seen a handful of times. CDR3 in DNA: TGCAGTGGCTGCCAGTACACAGATACGCAGTATTTT. This gives the protein CSGCQYTDTQYF. V usage is TRBV20-1 and J usage is TRBJ2-3; no firm D call. Trimming took 7 bases from V and 2 from J, leaving 10 bases between them. The CDR3 has 12 amino acids. CDR1 and CDR2 (germline): DFQATT, SNEGSKA (reference sequence).

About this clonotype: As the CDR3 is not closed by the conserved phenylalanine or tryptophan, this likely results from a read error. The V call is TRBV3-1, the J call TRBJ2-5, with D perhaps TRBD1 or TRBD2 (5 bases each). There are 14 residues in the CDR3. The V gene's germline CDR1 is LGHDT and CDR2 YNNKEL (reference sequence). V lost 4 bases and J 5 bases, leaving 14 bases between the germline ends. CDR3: CASSLRAGGETQYY. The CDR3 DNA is TGTGCCAGCAGCCTCAGGGCCGGCGGGGAGACCCAGTACTAC.

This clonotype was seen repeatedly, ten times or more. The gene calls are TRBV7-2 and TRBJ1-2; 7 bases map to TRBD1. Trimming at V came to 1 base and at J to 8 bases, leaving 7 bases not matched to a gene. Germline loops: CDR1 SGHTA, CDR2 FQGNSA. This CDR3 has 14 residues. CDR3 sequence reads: CASSLDRGIGGYTF. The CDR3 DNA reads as TGTGCCAGCAGCTTAGACAGGGGAATAGGGGGCTACACCTTC.

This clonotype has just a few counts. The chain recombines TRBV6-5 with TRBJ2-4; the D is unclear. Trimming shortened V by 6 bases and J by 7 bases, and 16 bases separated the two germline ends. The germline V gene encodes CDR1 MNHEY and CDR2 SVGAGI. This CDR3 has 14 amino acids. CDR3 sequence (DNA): TGTGCCAGCAGCCCCTCCCCAACCCCGAACATTCAGTACTTC. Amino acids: CASSPSPTPNIQYF.

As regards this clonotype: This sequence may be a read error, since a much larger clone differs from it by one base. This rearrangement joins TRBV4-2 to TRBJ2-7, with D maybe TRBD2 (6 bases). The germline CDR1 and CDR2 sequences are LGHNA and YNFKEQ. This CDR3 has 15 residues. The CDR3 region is CASSQGGESSYGQYF. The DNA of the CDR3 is TGTGCCAGCAGCCAAGGGGGGGAAAGCTCCTACGGGCAGTACTTC.

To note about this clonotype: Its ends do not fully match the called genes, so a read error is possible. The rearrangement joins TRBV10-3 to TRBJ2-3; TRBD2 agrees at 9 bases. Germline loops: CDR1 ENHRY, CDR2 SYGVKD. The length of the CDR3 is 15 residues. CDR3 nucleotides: TGTGCCGTCAGTGAGTCGGCGGGGGGGCCGGATACGCAGTATTTT. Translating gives CAVSESAGGPDTQYF.

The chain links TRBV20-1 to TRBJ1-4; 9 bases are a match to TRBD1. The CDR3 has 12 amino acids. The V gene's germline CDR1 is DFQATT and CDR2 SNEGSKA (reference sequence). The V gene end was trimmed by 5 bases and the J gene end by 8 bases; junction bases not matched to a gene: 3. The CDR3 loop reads CSAGGTGEKLFF. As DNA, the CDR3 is TGCAGTGCTGGCGGGACAGGGGAAAAACTGTTTTTT.

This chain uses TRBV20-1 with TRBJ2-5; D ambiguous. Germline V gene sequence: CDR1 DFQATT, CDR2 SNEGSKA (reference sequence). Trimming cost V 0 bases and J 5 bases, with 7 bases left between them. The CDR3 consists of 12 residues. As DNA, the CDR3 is TGCAGTGCTAGAGAGTCCTATGAGACCCAGTACTTC. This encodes CSARESYETQYF.

The chain's CDR3 is CASSWTTSSTDTQYF. The CDR3, as DNA: TGCGCCAGCAGCTGGACTACCTCTAGCACAGATACGCAGTATTTT. The V call is TRBV5-1, the J call TRBJ2-3, with D perhaps TRBD2 (6 bases). Germline CDR1 SGHRS, CDR2 YFSETQ. This CDR3 is 15 amino acids long. Deletions cut 3 bases from V and 0 bases from J, with 11 bases between. Filled out from reference TRBV5-1 and TRBJ2-3, the complete variable domain reads KAGVTQTPRYLIKTRGQQVTLSCSPISGHRSVSWYQQTPGQGLQFLFEYFSETQRNKGNFPGRFSGRQFSNSRSEMNVSTLELGDSALYLCASSWTTSSTDTQYFGPGTRLTVL.

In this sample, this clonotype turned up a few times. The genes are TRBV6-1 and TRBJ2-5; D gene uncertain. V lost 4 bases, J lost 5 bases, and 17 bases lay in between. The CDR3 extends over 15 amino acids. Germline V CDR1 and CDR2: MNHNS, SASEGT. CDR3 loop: CASSASVGPWETQYF. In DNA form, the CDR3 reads TGTGCCAGCAGTGCCTCTGTCGGGCCGTGGGAGACCCAGTACTTC.

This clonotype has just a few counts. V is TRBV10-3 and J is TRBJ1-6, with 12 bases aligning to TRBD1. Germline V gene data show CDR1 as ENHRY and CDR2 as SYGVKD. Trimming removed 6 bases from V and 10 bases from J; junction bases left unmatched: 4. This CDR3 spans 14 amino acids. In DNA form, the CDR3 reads TGTGCCATCAGGCCCGGGACAGGGGGCTCACCCCTCCACTTT. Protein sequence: CAIRPGTGGSPLHF.

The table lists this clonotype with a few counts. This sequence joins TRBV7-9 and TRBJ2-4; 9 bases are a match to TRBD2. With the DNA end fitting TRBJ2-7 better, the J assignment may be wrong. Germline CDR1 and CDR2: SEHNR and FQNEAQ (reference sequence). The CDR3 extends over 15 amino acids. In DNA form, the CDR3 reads TGTGCCAGCAGCTTGACGCTAGCGGGGAGCTACGAGCAGTACTTC. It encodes CASSLTLAGSYEQYF.

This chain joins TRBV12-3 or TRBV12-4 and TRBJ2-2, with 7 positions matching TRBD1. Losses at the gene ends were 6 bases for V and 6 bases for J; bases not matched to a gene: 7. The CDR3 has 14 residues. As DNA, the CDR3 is TGTGCCAGCAGAATCGACAGGGCCCCCGGGGAGCTGTTTTTT. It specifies CASRIDRAPGELFF.

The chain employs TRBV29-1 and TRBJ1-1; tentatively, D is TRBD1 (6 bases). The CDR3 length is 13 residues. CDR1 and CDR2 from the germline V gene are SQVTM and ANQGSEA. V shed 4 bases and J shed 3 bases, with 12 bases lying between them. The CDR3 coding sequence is TGCAGCGTTGGGAGGGGGGAGGACACTGAAGCTTTCTTT. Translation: CSVGRGEDTEAFF. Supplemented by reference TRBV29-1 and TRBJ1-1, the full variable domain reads SAVISQKPSRDICQRGTSLTIQCQVDSQVTMMFWYRQQPGQSLTLIATANQGSEATYESGFVIDKFPISRPNLTFSTLTVSNMSPEDSSIYLCSVGRGEDTEAFFGQGTRLTVV.

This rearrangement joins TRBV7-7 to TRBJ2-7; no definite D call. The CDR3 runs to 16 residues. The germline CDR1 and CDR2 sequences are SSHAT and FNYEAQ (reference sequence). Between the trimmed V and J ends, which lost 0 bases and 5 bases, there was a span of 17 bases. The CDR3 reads CASSLAMTRSLNEQYF. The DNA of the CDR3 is TGTGCCAGCAGCTTAGCGATGACACGATCTTTGAACGAGCAGTACTTC.

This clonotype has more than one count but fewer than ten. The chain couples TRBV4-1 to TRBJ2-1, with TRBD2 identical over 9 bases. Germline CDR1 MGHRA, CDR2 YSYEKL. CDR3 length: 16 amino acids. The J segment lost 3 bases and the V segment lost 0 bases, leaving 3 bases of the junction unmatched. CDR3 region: CASSQDAGGLYNEQFF. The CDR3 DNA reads TGCGCCAGCAGCCAAGATGCGGGGGGGCTCTACAATGAGCAGTTCTTC.

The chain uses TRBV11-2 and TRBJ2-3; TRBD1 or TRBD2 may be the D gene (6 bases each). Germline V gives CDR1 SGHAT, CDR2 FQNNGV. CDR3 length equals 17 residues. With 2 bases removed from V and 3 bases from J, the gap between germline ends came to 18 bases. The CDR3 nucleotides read TGTGCCAGCAGCTTAACGCGGGGTCTGGGGGCGACAGATACGCAGTATTTT. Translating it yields CASSLTRGLGATDTQYF.